This T cell receptor beta chain came from a study of early T cells in non-severe SARS-CoV-2 infection. At the level of the study: The sequenced material was bulk RNA from unsorted whole blood, and its chains were unpaired.

Molecules of cDNA were individually given unique molecular identifiers that were attached to them. TCRdb reanalysed the 5' RACE reads using MiXCR and keeps one entry per CDR3 protein. The sample includes around 45,000 distinct CDR3 sequences, 3% to 4% of them seen just once. This clonotype came up many times. Antigen specificity is unknown. Germline CDR1 LNHDA, CDR2 SQIVND (reference sequence). V was pared by 9 bases and J by 8 bases, with 8 bases of the junction left unmatched. The CDR3 has 13 residues. Study-level results: VDJdb matching skewed toward anti-spike CD8 responses, missing private and CD4 specificities.

The source material was whole blood. The TCR was taken from an adult who was a healthcare worker with PCR-confirmed SARS-CoV-2 infection or an uninfected control (not recorded which). The chain has TRBV19 and TRBJ2-1, with 9 nucleotides matching TRBD1. DNA for the CDR3: TGTGCCAGCCGGGACAGGGAGTCGGATGAGCAGTTCTTC. Residues: CASRDRESDEQFF.